Listed below are T cell receptor beta chains from one sample, sequenced in a study of T-cell reconstitution after alpha-beta-depleted transplantation in children. One entry per CDR3 protein results from TCRdb running MiXCR on the PCR reads. The profile shows about 480,000 distinct CDR3 sequences, around 13% of them singletons. This sample comprised PBMCs from the stem cell graft donor, obtained from the stem cell graft. Source of these receptors: a human donor who donated a stem cell graft to a child with combined immunodeficiency. Both conserved end residues are part of each CDR3.

TRBV7-2 CASSYRTSGVQGNEQFF
TRBV6-1 CASSGGPDSPLHF
TRBV27 CASSLTYAAGTDTQYF
TRBV5-1 CASSSYGYEQYF
TRBV19 CASSIAEQGVYEQYF
TRBV29-1 CSVDQNQETQYF
TRBV12-3/TRBV12-4 CASSPLGGAYEQFF
TRBV29-1 CSVEDLKTSGTQYF
TRBV28 CASSENLQDSPLHF
TRBV7-2 CASSLSLGRQFF
TRBV5-1 CASSGRSYNEQFF
TRBV3-1 CASSFYGPEQFF
TRBV5-1 CASSYPSKEQFF
TRBV24-1 CATTGGYEQYF
TRBV27 CASSWSGNAYEQYF
TRBV24-1 CATSDQGTGTDTQYF
TRBV29-1 CSACSTRGNTEAFF
TRBV7-9 CASSLDATSYGYTF
TRBV20-1 CSAPRTSPNEQFF
TRBV7-9 CASSLERPDTQYF
TRBV4-2 CASSQDLPSGTSTDTQYF
TRBV29-1 CSARSGSNEQFF
TRBV13 CASSLESYRTRIHNEQFF
TRBV29-1 CSVDGDRVSYNEQFF
TRBV9 CASSVGASGSSEQFF
TRBV6-1 CASSEILAGLAGHKPVYEQYF
TRBV20-1 CSARVAGIDTQYF
TRBV27 CASSFSPAGRNEAFF
TRBV29-1 CSVPGHEQFF
TRBV6-1 CASSEVGKADTQYF
TRBV24-1 CATSDLDRANTGELFF
TRBV14 CASSHRRRDRIF
TRBV9 CASSPGLAPDTQYF
TRBV9 CASSVRQFLMNTEAFF
TRBV5-1 CASSLVGGSNSPLHF
TRBV2 CASLGLSYEQYF
TRBV5-1 CASSPRTSGADNEQFF
TRBV20-1 CSARPPGGSNGYTF
TRBV2 CASRISGRAINEQFF
TRBV5-1 CASSLGTDGGNTEAFF
TRBV28 CASSWTTGELFF
TRBV5-1 CASSQDGLSYEQYF
TRBV3-1 CASSQSGANVLTF
TRBV12-3/TRBV12-4 CASSLKGGRLNTEAFF
TRBV6-5 CASRKTSHFTSNTGELFF
TRBV12-3/TRBV12-4 CASATLSGLAGYEQYF
TRBV10-3 CAISPLDNVLTF